Listed below are T cell receptor beta chains from one sample, sequenced in a study of OX40 agonist ivuxolimab in advanced cancers. Assay: immunoSEQ multiplex PCR; the TCRdb copy retains only in-frame clones and omits some. Of fewer than 45,000 clones listed, more than 70% are singletons. The sequenced sample was CD4+ or CD8+ T cells sorted from blood, obtained in a trial of the OX40 agonist ivuxolimab. All receptors come from an adult with an advanced solid tumor such as melanoma, head and neck, liver or kidney cancer. Both conserved end residues are part of each CDR3.

>TRBV7-8|TRBJ1-1|14
CASSGRGMNTEAFF
>TRBV6-5|TRBJ2-1|14
CASRRQGAVNEQFF
>TRBV5-5|TRBJ1-5|14
CASSLTPIGQPQHF
>TRBV19|TRBJ2-7|15
CASSIGTHPVYEQYF
>TRBV18|TRBJ1-1|15
CASSPALSPEPEAFF
>TRBV4-1|TRBJ2-1|18
CASSQTPLAGGNYNEQFF
>TRBV4-1|TRBJ2-7|14
CASSQLDGAYEQYF
>TRBV7-3|TRBJ1-1|14
CASSPSGGIDEAFF
>TRBV11-1|TRBJ2-1|19
CASSLGGLAGGPTGGEQFF
>TRBV5-4|TRBJ2-1|13
CASSVGGGNEQFF
>TRBV12-2|TRBJ1-2|16
CASRPRGLATDYGYTF
>TRBV6-5|TRBJ1-2|15
CASSWREGFRDGYTF
>TRBV5-5|TRBJ1-1|13
CASTSDLNTEAFF
>TRBV5-5|TRBJ2-6|15
CASTKQPGFTNVLTF
>TRBV7-3|TRBJ2-5|14
CASSLTGGVETQYF
>TRBV20-1|TRBJ2-5|11
CSALLAGAQYF
>TRBV5-4|TRBJ2-7|13
CASTMTGGYEQYF
>TRBV2|TRBJ1-2|14
CASSSTGIPYGYTF
>TRBV6-1|TRBJ2-3|16
CASSEKTTGITDTQYF
>TRBV10-3|TRBJ2-3|20
CAISDPGLAGGPTSADTQYF
>TRBV10-2|TRBJ1-1|15
CASSGGESGNTEAFF
>TRBV4-1|TRBJ1-1|11
CASRGWTEAFF
>TRBV5-1|TRBJ1-4|15
CASSLARKTGEKLFF
>TRBV9|TRBJ1-1|13
CASSGGAGTEAFF
>TRBV6-4|TRBJ1-6|14
CAKKRTGKNSPLHF
>TRBV2|TRBJ1-5|14
CASRGGQSNQPQHF
>TRBV30|TRBJ2-1|14
CAWEDSYSYNEQFF
>TRBV18|TRBJ1-6|14
CASSTGTGHSPLHF
>TRBV27|TRBJ1-1|15
CASSISSGTNTEAFF
>TRBV13|TRBJ2-7|13
CASSLVLGYEQYF